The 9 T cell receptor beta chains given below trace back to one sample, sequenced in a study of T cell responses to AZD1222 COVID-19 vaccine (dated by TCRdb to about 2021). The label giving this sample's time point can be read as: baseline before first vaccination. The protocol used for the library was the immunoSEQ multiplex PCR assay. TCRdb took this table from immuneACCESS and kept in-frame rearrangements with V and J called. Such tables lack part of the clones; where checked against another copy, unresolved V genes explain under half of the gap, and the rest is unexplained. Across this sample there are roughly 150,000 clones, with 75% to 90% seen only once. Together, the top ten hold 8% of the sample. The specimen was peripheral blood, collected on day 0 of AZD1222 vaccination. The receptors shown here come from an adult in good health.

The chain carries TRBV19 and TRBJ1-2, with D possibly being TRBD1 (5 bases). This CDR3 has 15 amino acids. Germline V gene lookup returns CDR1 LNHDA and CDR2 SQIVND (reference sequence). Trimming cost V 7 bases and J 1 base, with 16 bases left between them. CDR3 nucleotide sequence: TGTGCCAGTACCCCCTTAGGGCAGGGTAACTATGGCTACACCTTC. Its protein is CASTPLGQGNYGYTF. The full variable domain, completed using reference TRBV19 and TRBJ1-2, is DGGITQSPKYLFRKEGQNVTLSCEQNLNHDAMYWYRQDPGQGLRLIYYSQIVNDFQKGDIAEGYSVSREKKESFPLTVTSAQKNPTAFYLCASTPLGQGNYGYTFGSGTRLTVV.

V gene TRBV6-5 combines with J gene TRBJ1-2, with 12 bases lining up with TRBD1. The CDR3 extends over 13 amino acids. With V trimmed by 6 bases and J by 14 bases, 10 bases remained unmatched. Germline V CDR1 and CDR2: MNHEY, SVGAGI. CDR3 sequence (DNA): TGTGCCAGCAGCCTCGGGACAGGGGGCGTAGGGACCTTC. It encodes CASSLGTGGVGTF.

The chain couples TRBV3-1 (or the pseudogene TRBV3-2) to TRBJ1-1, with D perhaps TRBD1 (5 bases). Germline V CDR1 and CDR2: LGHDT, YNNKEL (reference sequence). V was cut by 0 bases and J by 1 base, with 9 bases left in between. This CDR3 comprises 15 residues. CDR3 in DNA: TGTGCCAGCAGCCAAGAGCGTCAGGGGAACACTGAAGCTTTCTTT. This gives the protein CASSQERQGNTEAFF.

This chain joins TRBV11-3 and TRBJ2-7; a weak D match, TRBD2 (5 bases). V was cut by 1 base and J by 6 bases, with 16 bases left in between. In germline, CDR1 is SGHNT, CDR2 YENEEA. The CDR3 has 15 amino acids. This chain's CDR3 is CASSLGSYGISEQYF. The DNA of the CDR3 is TGTGCCAGCAGCTTAGGGTCATACGGGATTTCCGAGCAGTACTTC.

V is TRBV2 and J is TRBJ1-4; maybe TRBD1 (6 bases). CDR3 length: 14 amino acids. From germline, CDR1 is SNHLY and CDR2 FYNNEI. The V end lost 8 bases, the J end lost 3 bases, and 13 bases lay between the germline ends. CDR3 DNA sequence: TGTGCCAGCGGACAGCCAGGGGCTAATGAAAAACTGTTTTTT. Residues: CASGQPGANEKLFF.

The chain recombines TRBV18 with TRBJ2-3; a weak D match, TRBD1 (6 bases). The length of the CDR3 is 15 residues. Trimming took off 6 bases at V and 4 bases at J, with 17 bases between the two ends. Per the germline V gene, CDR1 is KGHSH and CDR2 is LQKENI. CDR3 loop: CASSRLQGGADTQYF. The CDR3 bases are TGTGCCAGCTCGCGACTACAGGGCGGAGCAGATACGCAGTATTTT.

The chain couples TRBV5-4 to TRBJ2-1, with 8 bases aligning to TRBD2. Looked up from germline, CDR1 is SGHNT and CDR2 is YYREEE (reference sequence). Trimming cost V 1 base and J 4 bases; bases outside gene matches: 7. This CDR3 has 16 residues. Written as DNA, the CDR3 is TGTGCCAGCAGCTTGACGGGAGGGCCTCGGTACAATGAGCAGTTCTTC. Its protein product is CASSLTGGPRYNEQFF. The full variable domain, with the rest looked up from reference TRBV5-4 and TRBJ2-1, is ETGVTQSPTHLIKTRGQQVTLRCSSQSGHNTVSWYQQALGQGPQFIFQYYREEENGRGNFPPRFSGLQFPNYSSELNVNALELDDSALYLCASSLTGGPRYNEQFFGPGTRLTVL.

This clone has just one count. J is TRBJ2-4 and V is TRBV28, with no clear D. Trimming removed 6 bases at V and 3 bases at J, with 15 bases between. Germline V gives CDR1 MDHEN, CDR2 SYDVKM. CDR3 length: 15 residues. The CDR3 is CASRGRALGKNIQYF. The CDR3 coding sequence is TGTGCCAGCAGGGGCCGGGCCTTAGGCAAAAACATTCAGTACTTC.

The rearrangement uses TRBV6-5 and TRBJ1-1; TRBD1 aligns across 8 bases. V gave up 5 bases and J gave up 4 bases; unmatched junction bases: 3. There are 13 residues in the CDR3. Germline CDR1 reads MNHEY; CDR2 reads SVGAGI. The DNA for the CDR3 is TGTGCCAGCAGTCCCAGGGGGCTCACTGAAGCTTTCTTT. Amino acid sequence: CASSPRGLTEAFF.